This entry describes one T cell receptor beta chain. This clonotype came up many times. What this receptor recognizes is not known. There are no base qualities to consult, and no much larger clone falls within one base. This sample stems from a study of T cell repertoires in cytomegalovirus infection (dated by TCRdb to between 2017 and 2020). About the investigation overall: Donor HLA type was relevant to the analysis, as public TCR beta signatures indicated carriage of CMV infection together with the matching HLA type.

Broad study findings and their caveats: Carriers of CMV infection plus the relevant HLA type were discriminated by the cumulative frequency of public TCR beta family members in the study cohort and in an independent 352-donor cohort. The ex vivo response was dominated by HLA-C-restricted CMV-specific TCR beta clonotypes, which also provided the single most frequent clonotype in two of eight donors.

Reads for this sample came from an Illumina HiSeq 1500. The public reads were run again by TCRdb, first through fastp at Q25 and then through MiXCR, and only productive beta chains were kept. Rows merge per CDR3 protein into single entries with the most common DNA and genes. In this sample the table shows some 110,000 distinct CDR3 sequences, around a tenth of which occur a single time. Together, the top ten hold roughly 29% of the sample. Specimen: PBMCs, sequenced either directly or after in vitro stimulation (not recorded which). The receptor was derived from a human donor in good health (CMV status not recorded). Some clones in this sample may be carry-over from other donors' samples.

The CDR3 reads as follows: CASRPMAGTGGTYEQYF. In nucleotide form, the sequence is TGTGCCAGCAGGCCTATGGCGGGGACAGGGGGGACCTACGAGCAGTACTTC. This sequence uses TRBV12-3 or TRBV12-4 and TRBJ2-7; TRBD1 matches 11 bases in the middle. From V the trimming removes 6 bases and from J it removes 2 bases, while the gene matches leave 12 bases of the junction unaccounted for. The CDR3 sequence holds 17 residues, the cysteine and phenylalanine included. Only the CDR3 part of the read is kept: 51 bases, read in frame from the first base.